This TCR beta chain was recorded in a study of T-cell memory formation after mild COVID-19. This clonotype has a handful of counts. No antigen is known for it. TCRdb reprocessed the 5' RACE reads via MiXCR and lists one record per CDR3 protein. The table shows 280,000 or so distinct CDR3 sequences, with approximately 18% occurring only once. Points from the study as a whole: Mainly in CM and EM were contracting CD4+ clones; CD8+ were in EMRA. Several responding clones turned up in pre-infection memory, indicating that cross-reactive memory may have taken part.

Source material: PBMCs or a T cell subset sorted from them (not recorded which). The TCR comes from a man younger than 35 who had mild COVID-19 (a few samples of this study predate the infection). Cell type and time point are not known.

CDR3 residues: CSVDDSQSYGYTF. In nucleotides, the CDR3 is TGCAGCGTAGACGACAGTCAGTCCTATGGCTACACCTTC. V and J are TRBV29-1 and TRBJ1-2; D perhaps matches TRBD1 (5 bases). The CDR3 extends over 13 amino acids. Deletions cut 6 bases from V and 4 bases from J, with 15 bases between. Germline CDR1 is SQVTM and CDR2 is ANQGSEA.